The 17 T cell receptor beta chains presented below share a single source sample, sequenced in a study of blood T cell repertoires in COVID-19. Clones were sequenced by immunoSEQ multiplex PCR, and TCRdb holds only the in-frame ones, with some missing. The sample yields more than 30,000 clones, 88% seen once. The sequenced material came from peripheral blood. These receptors came from a man between 60 and 75 years old with active COVID-19.

Remarks on this clone: This specimen includes other DNA sequences encoding the same CDR3. The V and J genes are TRBV6-5 and TRBJ1-5; 8 bases are shared with TRBD1. This CDR3 contains 14 residues. Germline V lookup: CDR1 MNHEY, CDR2 SVGAGI. Losses at the gene ends were 6 bases for V and 2 bases for J; bases not matched to a gene: 3. For the CDR3, the DNA is TGTGCCAGCAGCTTGACAGGGGGCAATCAGCCCCAGCATTTT. It specifies CASSLTGGNQPQHF.

This chain uses TRBV19 with TRBJ2-1, with D tentatively TRBD2 (6 bases). V was shortened by 7 bases and J by 8 bases, with 12 bases between the two germline ends. CDR3 length: 12 amino acids. From germline, CDR1 is LNHDA and CDR2 SQIVND (reference sequence). DNA of the CDR3: TGTGCCAGTATGGGGGGAATCTATGAGCAGTTCTTC. Amino acid sequence: CASMGGIYEQFF.

The V gene is TRBV6-5, the J gene TRBJ1-1; no firm D call. The CDR3 extends over 15 amino acids. The germline gives CDR1 MNHEY, CDR2 SVGAGI. V lost 5 bases and J lost 0, with 13 bases in between. The DNA of the CDR3 is TGTGCCAGCAGTCTGAATCCCACTATGAACACTGAAGCTTTCTTT. This translates into CASSLNPTMNTEAFF.

This chain joins TRBV5-1 and TRBJ2-2, with 11 positions matching TRBD2. The junction had 7 bases not matched to a gene; V was cut back by 4 bases and J by 5 bases. Germline values: CDR1 SGHRS, CDR2 YFSETQ. The CDR3 has 16 residues. CDR3 sequence: CASSGLAGGPTGELFF. The CDR3 DNA follows: TGCGCCAGCAGCGGATTAGCGGGAGGGCCTACCGGGGAGCTGTTTTTT.

In DNA, the CDR3 is TGTGCCAGTAGTATAGGGCTAGCGGGAGGGAGGGCAGATACGCAGTATTTT. Residues: CASSIGLAGGRADTQYF. J is TRBJ2-3 and V is TRBV19; 12 nucleotides match TRBD2. This CDR3 is 17 amino acids long. Looked up from germline, CDR1 is LNHDA and CDR2 is SQIVND (reference sequence). V lost 1 base to trimming and J lost 4 bases; unmatched junction nucleotides: 6.

V gene TRBV24-1 combines with J gene TRBJ2-5, with 7 bases identical to TRBD2. CDR1 is KGHDR, CDR2 SFDVKD, per germline. The CDR3 has 15 residues. After removal of 5 bases from V and 5 bases from J, the junction contained 10 bases not matched to a gene. The CDR3 is CATSAGAGEGETQYF. The CDR3 DNA reads as TGTGCCACCAGTGCCGGGGCGGGAGAAGGGGAGACCCAGTACTTC.

The chain is built from TRBV9 and TRBJ2-3; D may be TRBD1 (5 bases). Germline lookup yields CDR1 SGDLS and CDR2 YYNGEE. The ends were cut back, 0 bases at V and 3 bases at J, with 5 bases in the middle. There are 13 residues in the CDR3. This chain's CDR3 is CASSVEGTDTQYF. For the CDR3, the DNA is TGTGCCAGCAGCGTAGAGGGGACAGATACGCAGTATTTT.

The rearrangement joins TRBV5-1 to TRBJ1-1; a possible D gene is TRBD1 (5 bases). This CDR3 contains 16 residues. Germline V lookup: CDR1 SGHRS, CDR2 YFSETQ. Trimming stripped 0 bases from V and 4 bases from J, with 16 bases between. CDR3 nucleotide sequence: TGCGCCAGCAGCTTGGGGAGACAGTGGGTTAGCACTGAAGCTTTCTTT. The encoded protein is CASSLGRQWVSTEAFF.

The chain uses TRBV28 and TRBJ2-3; possibly TRBD1 for D (5 bases). Germline CDR1 MDHEN, CDR2 SYDVKM. Trimming left V 5 bases short and J 0 bases short, with 9 bases between. The CDR3 length is 14 residues. The CDR3 protein is CASSPGASTDTQYF. The CDR3 region has the DNA TGTGCCAGCAGTCCTGGGGCTAGCACAGATACGCAGTATTTT. Together with reference TRBV28 and TRBJ2-3, the CDR3 gives the full variable domain: DVKVTQSSRYLVKRTGEKVFLECVQDMDHENMFWYRQDPGLGLRLIYFSYDVKMKEKGDIPEGYSVSREKKERFSLILESASTNQTSMYLCASSPGASTDTQYFGPGTRLTVL.

This clone is a singleton in its sample. J is TRBJ2-5 and V is TRBV7-9; D possibly corresponds to TRBD1 (6 bases). The CDR3 runs 13 residues. The germline gives CDR1 SEHNR, CDR2 FQNEAQ (reference sequence). Trimming removed 5 bases at V and 2 bases at J, with 9 bases between. CDR3 loop: CASSRGQQETQYF. For the CDR3, the DNA is TGTGCCAGCAGCCGAGGACAGCAAGAGACCCAGTACTTC.

Notes on this clone: The identical CDR3 is also encoded by other nucleotide sequences in the sample. The CDR3 DNA reads TGTGCCAGCAGCCCAGGAGGGAGCTCCTACAATGAGCAGTTCTTC. It codes for CASSPGGSSYNEQFF. The chain is built from TRBV9 and TRBJ2-1, with D tentatively TRBD2 (6 bases). The ends were cut back, 4 bases at V and 0 bases at J, with 11 bases in the middle. The CDR3 is 15 amino acids. Germline CDR1 is SGDLS and CDR2 is YYNGEE. Full variable domain (rest looked up from reference TRBV9 and TRBJ2-1): DSGVTQTPKHLITATGQRVTLRCSPRSGDLSVYWYQQSLDQGLQFLIQYYNGEERAKGNILERFSAQQFPDLHSELNLSSLELGDSALYFCASSPGGSSYNEQFFGPGTRLTVL.

V gene TRBV7-8 combines with J gene TRBJ2-1; 14 bases agree with TRBD2. V was pared by 7 bases and J by 8 bases, with 7 bases of the junction left unmatched. CDR1 is SGHVS and CDR2 is FQNEAQ in the germline V gene. The CDR3 contains 15 residues. The CDR3 DNA follows: TGTGCCAGCAACAGACTAGCGGGAGGGCCGGATGAGCAGTTCTTC. It codes for CASNRLAGGPDEQFF.

This clone is a singleton in its sample. The chain is built from TRBV28 and TRBJ1-4, with D unclear. V lost 4 bases, J lost 6 bases, and 12 bases lay in between. The CDR3 runs 14 residues. CDR1 and CDR2 from the germline V gene are MDHEN and SYDVKM. The CDR3 spells CASSWVTRDEKLFF. CDR3 bases: TGTGCCAGCAGTTGGGTTACTCGGGATGAAAAACTGTTTTTT.

The chain combines TRBV6-2 or TRBV6-3 with TRBJ2-7; tentatively, D is TRBD2 (6 bases). V was shortened by 5 bases and J by 2 bases, with 25 bases between the two germline ends. CDR1 and CDR2 (germline): MNHEY, SVGEGT. The CDR3 sequence is 18 residues long. CDR3 DNA: TGTGCCAGCAGTCACCTATTGGCGCGGGGTACCCTTACCTACGAGCAGTACTTC. This encodes CASSHLLARGTLTYEQYF.

This chain uses TRBV11-2 with TRBJ2-1, with D perhaps matching TRBD2 (5 bases). The CDR3 extends over 13 amino acids. V was trimmed by 5 bases and J by 7 bases, leaving 12 bases between them. Per germline, CDR1 SGHAT and CDR2 FQNNGV. Here the CDR3 DNA reads TGTGCCAGCAGCGCTAGCCTGGCGAATGAGCAGTTCTTC. Translated: CASSASLANEQFF.

The V call is TRBV6-4, the J call TRBJ2-1, with D possibly matching TRBD2 (6 bases). The V end was cut by 1 base, the J end by 10 bases, with 11 bases between. The CDR3 spans 13 residues. CDR1 is MRHNA, CDR2 SNTAGT, per germline. CDR3 amino acids: CASSDFPRGEQFF. CDR3 nucleotides: TGTGCCAGCAGTGACTTCCCCCGGGGGGAGCAGTTCTTC.

This clone was seen a single time. This sequence joins TRBV2 and TRBJ1-2; 8 bases are a match to TRBD1. Germline lookup yields CDR1 SNHLY and CDR2 FYNNEI. V gave up 6 bases and J gave up 4 bases; unmatched junction bases: 7. The CDR3 length is 14 residues. The CDR3, as DNA: TGTGCCAGCAGGAGGACAGGGTGGGCCTATGGCTACACCTTC. Amino acid sequence: CASRRTGWAYGYTF.